This T cell receptor (beta chain) emerged from a study of cytomegalovirus exposure and HLA in healthy donors. Study-level results: Reportedly, diagnosis of cytomegalovirus status by the classifier showed high specificity and sensitivity.

The PCR was carried out with 60 Vbeta primers and 13 Jbeta primers. Produced via immunoSEQ multiplex PCR; TCRdb's table is partial and in-frame only. The data contain 100,000 to 150,000 clones, over 60% of them singletons. J was trimmed by 5 bases and V by 5 bases; bases with no gene match: 7. Germline lookup yields CDR1 SGHTA and CDR2 FQGNSA. The CDR3 is made up of 14 amino acids. As to this clone: Its antigen remains unidentified.

The rearrangement links TRBV7-2 to TRBJ2-5; 8 positions agree with TRBD1. This receptor was taken from a woman aged 55-69 years in good health and CMV-seronegative. The sequenced sample was PBMCs. The CDR3: CASSPDRGWETQYF. CDR3 coding DNA: TGTGCCAGCAGCCCCGACAGGGGTTGGGAGACCCAGTACTTC.